This T cell receptor beta chain came from a study of beta chain features in type 1 diabetes. Whole-study findings and limits: Within each of all four CD4+ subsets, Type 1 diabetes patients had TCRB CDR3s that were moderately but significantly shorter.

Regarding this clone: As yet, its antigen is unknown.

This CDR3 spans 12 amino acids. V was pared by 7 bases and J by 3 bases, with 1 base of the junction left unmatched. Per germline, CDR1 MNHEY and CDR2 SVGAGI. As every portion of the isolated RNA was reverse transcribed, the sequencing read expressed TCRB transcripts. Repertoires were generated with immunoSEQ multiplex PCR, while TCRdb's copy carries only in-frame clones and drops some. The profile shows roughly 350,000 clones, around 10% of them singletons. This sequence joins TRBV6-5 and TRBJ2-3; 7 positions agree with TRBD2. Sequences were obtained from central memory CD4+ T cells from blood. The origin of this receptor is a man between 25 and 39 years old with type 1 diabetes. The CDR3 region is CASKGGTDTQYF. The CDR3 region has the DNA TGTGCCAGCAAGGGAGGGACAGATACGCAGTATTTT.